These T cell receptor beta chains were read from a single sample in a study of response to subunit inactivated influenza vaccine. Each CDR3 protein gets one entry after TCRdb re-called the RT-PCR reads with MiXCR. The sample holds around 520,000 distinct CDR3 sequences; about 10% are singletons and the top ten take more than 8.5%. The sequenced sample was PBMCs from blood, obtained on the day of vaccination. The receptors originated from a man in his fifties who received an inactivated influenza vaccine. The CDR3 runs from the conserved cysteine through the conserved F or W. Fields, in order: V gene, D gene, J gene, clone size, CDR3 DNA, CDR3 protein. The D gene is left open where the match is weak. Only part of the rows carry a size: once, few, many, or a class if the clone is expanded.

v_gene: TRBV28
d_gene: TRBD1
j_gene: TRBJ1-5
abundance: few
CDR3nt: TGTGCCAGCAGTTTACCGGGTCCTACGGACAGGAAAATACCATATAGCAATCAGCCCCAGCATTTT
CDR3aa: CASSLPGPTDRKIPYSNQPQHF

v_gene: TRBV29-1
d_gene: -
j_gene: TRBJ1-1
abundance: -
CDR3nt: TGCAGCGTTGAACGGGACACCAAAAGAGCTTTCTTT
CDR3aa: CSVERDTKRAFF

v_gene: TRBV5-1
d_gene: TRBD1
j_gene: TRBJ1-6
abundance: few
CDR3nt: TGCGCCAGCAGCTTAAGGGCAGGGGGAGATTCACCCCTCCACTTT
CDR3aa: CASSLRAGGDSPLHF

v_gene: TRBV29-1
d_gene: -
j_gene: TRBJ2-3
abundance: -
CDR3nt: TGCAGCGTTCAGGGAGCCGACACAGATACGCAGTATTTT
CDR3aa: CSVQGADTDTQYF

v_gene: TRBV12-3/TRBV12-4
d_gene: -
j_gene: TRBJ2-3
abundance: -
CDR3nt: TGTGCCAGCAGTGTTAGCGGAGGCACAGATACGCAGTATTTT
CDR3aa: CASSVSGGTDTQYF

v_gene: TRBV24-1
d_gene: -
j_gene: TRBJ2-2
abundance: -
CDR3nt: TGTGCCACCAGTAAAGGGCCCGGGGAGCTGTTTTTT
CDR3aa: CATSKGPGELFF

v_gene: TRBV6-1
d_gene: -
j_gene: TRBJ2-7
abundance: -
CDR3nt: TGTGCCAGCAGTGGCCTGGAACCAGTCCACGAGCAGTACTTC
CDR3aa: CASSGLEPVHEQYF

v_gene: TRBV4-2
d_gene: TRBD2
j_gene: TRBJ2-7
abundance: -
CDR3nt: TGTGCCAGCAGCCAAGGGGTAGCGGGAGGGCCCTACGAGCAGTACTTC
CDR3aa: CASSQGVAGGPYEQYF

v_gene: TRBV12-3/TRBV12-4
d_gene: -
j_gene: TRBJ2-7
abundance: many
CDR3nt: TGTGCCAGCAGTGACCCCGGGACAACCAGCTCCTACGAGCAGTACTTC
CDR3aa: CASSDPGTTSSYEQYF

v_gene: TRBV12-3/TRBV12-4
d_gene: TRBD2
j_gene: TRBJ2-2
abundance: many
CDR3nt: TGTGCCAGCAGGGAACTAGCGGGGGGGGCTTTTAACACCGGGGAGCTGTTTTTT
CDR3aa: CASRELAGGAFNTGELFF

v_gene: TRBV28
d_gene: -
j_gene: TRBJ1-1
abundance: few
CDR3nt: TGTGCCAGCAGTGCCTGGGGAAACACTGAAGCTTTCTTT
CDR3aa: CASSAWGNTEAFF

v_gene: TRBV9
d_gene: -
j_gene: TRBJ1-4
abundance: -
CDR3nt: TGTGCCAGCAGCCCGGGACGGCGTAATGAAAAACTGTTTTTT
CDR3aa: CASSPGRRNEKLFF

v_gene: TRBV28
d_gene: TRBD1
j_gene: TRBJ1-2
abundance: -
CDR3nt: TGTGCCAGCCATCTGCGGGCAGGGGGACTATCGGGTGGCTACACCTTC
CDR3aa: CASHLRAGGLSGGYTF

v_gene: TRBV6-2/TRBV6-3
d_gene: TRBD2
j_gene: TRBJ2-1
abundance: -
CDR3nt: TGTGCCAGCAAAATTGAGCTAGCGGGAGTGAGGGACCACAATGAGCAGTTCTTC
CDR3aa: CASKIELAGVRDHNEQFF

v_gene: TRBV10-2
d_gene: -
j_gene: TRBJ2-2
abundance: -
CDR3nt: TGCGCCAGCCTCAGGGCCGGGGAGCTGTTTTTT
CDR3aa: CASLRAGELFF

v_gene: TRBV2
d_gene: -
j_gene: TRBJ1-2
abundance: few
CDR3nt: TGTGCCAGCAGTGGGCTGGGATCCTATGGCTACACCTTC
CDR3aa: CASSGLGSYGYTF

v_gene: TRBV20-1
d_gene: TRBD1
j_gene: TRBJ2-5
abundance: many
CDR3nt: TGCAGTCTAAACAGGGGGCTGGGGGAGACCCAGTACTTC
CDR3aa: CSLNRGLGETQYF

v_gene: TRBV5-1
d_gene: -
j_gene: TRBJ2-1
abundance: few
CDR3nt: TGCGCCAGCAGCTTGGAGGTCGCGAGGAATGAGCAGTTCTTC
CDR3aa: CASSLEVARNEQFF

v_gene: TRBV5-1
d_gene: -
j_gene: TRBJ1-1
abundance: few
CDR3nt: TGCGCCAGCAGCTTGAGTGGGGGCCGGAACACTGAAGCTTTCTTT
CDR3aa: CASSLSGGRNTEAFF

v_gene: TRBV15
d_gene: -
j_gene: TRBJ1-1
abundance: -
CDR3nt: TGTGCCACCAGCGGGAACTACGGCCTCAAGAGCGAAGCTTTCTTT
CDR3aa: CATSGNYGLKSEAFF

v_gene: TRBV11-2
d_gene: TRBD2
j_gene: TRBJ2-3
abundance: -
CDR3nt: TGTGCCAGCAGCTTCGAACGCCGGCTAGCGGGGATCACAGATACGCAGTATTTT
CDR3aa: CASSFERRLAGITDTQYF

v_gene: TRBV10-3
d_gene: TRBD2
j_gene: TRBJ2-7
abundance: -
CDR3nt: TGTGCCATCCTAGCGGAGCGCTCCTACGAGCAGTACTTC
CDR3aa: CAILAERSYEQYF

v_gene: TRBV18
d_gene: -
j_gene: TRBJ2-1
abundance: many
CDR3nt: TGTGCCAGCTCACCACAAGGGTCCTACAATGAGCAGTTCTTC
CDR3aa: CASSPQGSYNEQFF

v_gene: TRBV12-3/TRBV12-4
d_gene: -
j_gene: TRBJ2-1
abundance: once
CDR3nt: TGTGCCGATGGGACGGGAGACTACAATGAGCAGCTCTTC
CDR3aa: CADGTGDYNEQLF

v_gene: TRBV12-3/TRBV12-4
d_gene: TRBD1
j_gene: TRBJ2-7
abundance: few
CDR3nt: TGTGCCAGCAACTCCGGGACAGACCCCTACGAGCAGTACTTC
CDR3aa: CASNSGTDPYEQYF

v_gene: TRBV18
d_gene: TRBD1
j_gene: TRBJ2-7
abundance: many
CDR3nt: TGTGCCAGCTCCATTCTGACTCCGGGACAGGGGCTAAAAGGGCTCCGGGCCGAGCAGTACTTC
CDR3aa: CASSILTPGQGLKGLRAEQYF

v_gene: TRBV20-1
d_gene: -
j_gene: TRBJ2-4
abundance: many
CDR3nt: TGCAGTGCCGACAGAATTACAGAGCTAGCCAAAAACATTCAGTACTTC
CDR3aa: CSADRITELAKNIQYF

v_gene: TRBV29-1
d_gene: -
j_gene: TRBJ2-5
abundance: many
CDR3nt: TGCAGCGTTGTTGCAGCGCAAGAGACCCAGTACTTC
CDR3aa: CSVVAAQETQYF

v_gene: TRBV12-3/TRBV12-4
d_gene: -
j_gene: TRBJ1-4
abundance: few
CDR3nt: TGTGCCAGCAGTTTTTCGACCCAGAATGAAAAACTGTTTTTT
CDR3aa: CASSFSTQNEKLFF

v_gene: TRBV7-9
d_gene: -
j_gene: TRBJ1-1
abundance: few
CDR3nt: TGTGCCAGCAGCCGCAACCCAGGGAACACTGAAGCTTTCTTT
CDR3aa: CASSRNPGNTEAFF

v_gene: TRBV20-1
d_gene: TRBD1
j_gene: TRBJ1-2
abundance: few
CDR3nt: TGCAGTGCTAGAGATCTTCTGAGACAGGGGGCCTATGGCTACACCTTC
CDR3aa: CSARDLLRQGAYGYTF

v_gene: TRBV3-1
d_gene: -
j_gene: TRBJ1-5
abundance: many
CDR3nt: TGTGCCAGCAGCCAAGGGTATCAGCCCCAGCATTTT
CDR3aa: CASSQGYQPQHF

v_gene: TRBV20-1
d_gene: -
j_gene: TRBJ1-2
abundance: -
CDR3nt: TGCAGTGCTAACCGGGGGGGAGATGGCTACACCTTC
CDR3aa: CSANRGGDGYTF

v_gene: TRBV7-4
d_gene: -
j_gene: TRBJ2-3
abundance: few
CDR3nt: TGTGCCAGCAGCGGTACCCAGGGCAAGGGCACAGATACGCAGTATTTT
CDR3aa: CASSGTQGKGTDTQYF

v_gene: TRBV30
d_gene: TRBD2
j_gene: TRBJ2-3
abundance: -
CDR3nt: TGTGCCCTAAGACTAGCACCTGGGGATACGCAGTATTTT
CDR3aa: CALRLAPGDTQYF

v_gene: TRBV28
d_gene: -
j_gene: TRBJ2-3
abundance: -
CDR3nt: TGTGCCAGCAGGGGGATATACTCACCGTCCACAGATACGCAGTATTTT
CDR3aa: CASRGIYSPSTDTQYF

v_gene: TRBV5-1
d_gene: TRBD1
j_gene: TRBJ2-7
abundance: -
CDR3nt: TGCGCCAGCAGCTTGGCCACGGGGACAGGGTTGACCTACGAGCAGTACTTC
CDR3aa: CASSLATGTGLTYEQYF

v_gene: TRBV5-5
d_gene: -
j_gene: TRBJ2-1
abundance: many
CDR3nt: TGTGCCAGCAGCTTGGTTTTTGAGCAGTTCTTC
CDR3aa: CASSLVFEQFF

v_gene: TRBV15
d_gene: TRBD2
j_gene: TRBJ2-1
abundance: -
CDR3nt: TGTGCCACCAGCAGAGTATTGACTAGCGGGAGTGGTAATGAGCAGTTCTTC
CDR3aa: CATSRVLTSGSGNEQFF

v_gene: TRBV29-1
d_gene: TRBD2
j_gene: TRBJ2-3
abundance: few
CDR3nt: TGCAGCGGGGGAGGCGGGAGAGGCACAGATACGCAGTATTTT
CDR3aa: CSGGGGRGTDTQYF

v_gene: TRBV12-3/TRBV12-4
d_gene: -
j_gene: TRBJ2-3
abundance: many
CDR3nt: TGTGCCAGCAGTTTAGCGCTCCGGGACCGCACAGATACGCAGTATTTT
CDR3aa: CASSLALRDRTDTQYF

v_gene: TRBV11-2
d_gene: TRBD1
j_gene: TRBJ2-2
abundance: -
CDR3nt: TGTGCCAGCAGCTGGGGGACAGGGAACACCGGGGAGCTGTTTTTT
CDR3aa: CASSWGTGNTGELFF

v_gene: TRBV3-1
d_gene: -
j_gene: TRBJ2-5
abundance: few
CDR3nt: TGTGCCAGCAGCCAAGATTGGCGGGGCCAGGAGACCCAGTACTTC
CDR3aa: CASSQDWRGQETQYF

v_gene: TRBV5-1
d_gene: TRBD1
j_gene: TRBJ2-2
abundance: few
CDR3nt: TGCGCCAGCACGGGGACAGTCTCGAACACCGGGGAGCTGTTTTTT
CDR3aa: CASTGTVSNTGELFF

v_gene: TRBV10-3
d_gene: -
j_gene: TRBJ2-1
abundance: -
CDR3nt: TGTGCCATCAGTGAACGGTTACCCTACAATGAGCAGTTCTTC
CDR3aa: CAISERLPYNEQFF

v_gene: TRBV7-8
d_gene: -
j_gene: TRBJ2-1
abundance: few
CDR3nt: TGTGCCAGCAGCCCCGCACTAGGAGATGAGCAGTTCTTC
CDR3aa: CASSPALGDEQFF

v_gene: TRBV5-1
d_gene: -
j_gene: TRBJ2-5
abundance: many
CDR3nt: TGCGCCAGCAGCTCGGGGTGGCAAGAGACCCAGTACTTC
CDR3aa: CASSSGWQETQYF

v_gene: TRBV5-8
d_gene: -
j_gene: TRBJ2-7
abundance: few
CDR3nt: TGTGCCAGCAGCTTGGTATCCGCCCACGAGCAGTACTTC
CDR3aa: CASSLVSAHEQYF

v_gene: TRBV20-1
d_gene: TRBD1
j_gene: TRBJ1-2
abundance: -
CDR3nt: TGCAGTGCTAGGCAGGGGGGCCATGGCTACACCTTC
CDR3aa: CSARQGGHGYTF

v_gene: TRBV5-1
d_gene: TRBD1
j_gene: TRBJ1-2
abundance: few
CDR3nt: TGCGCCAGCAGCTCCGGACAGGGTTCTGATGGCTACACCTTC
CDR3aa: CASSSGQGSDGYTF

v_gene: TRBV7-2
d_gene: TRBD2
j_gene: TRBJ2-5
abundance: -
CDR3nt: TGTGCCAGCAGCCGACTAGCGGGACGAGAGACCCAGTACTTC
CDR3aa: CASSRLAGRETQYF

v_gene: TRBV10-3
d_gene: TRBD1
j_gene: TRBJ2-1
abundance: -
CDR3nt: TGTGCCATCAGTGTCTCAGGGGGTGAATTGGGTGAGCAGTTCTTC
CDR3aa: CAISVSGGELGEQFF

v_gene: TRBV5-1
d_gene: -
j_gene: TRBJ1-1
abundance: -
CDR3nt: TGCGCCAGCAGCTCGGACCGCCCGAACACTGAAGCTTTCTTT
CDR3aa: CASSSDRPNTEAFF